This T cell receptor beta chain is drawn from a study of blood T cell repertoires in COVID-19. Germline V gene data show CDR1 as MNHEY and CDR2 as SVGEGT. This CDR3 is built from 15 residues. Trimming cost V 2 bases and J 7 bases, with 17 bases left between them. Sequencing used immunoSEQ multiplex PCR; TCRdb keeps in-frame clones, though not all of them. The sample consists of 250,000 to 300,000 clones, roughly 93% of them appearing once. This chain links TRBV6-2 or TRBV6-3 with TRBJ1-2, with a tentative D call TRBD1 (6 bases). The clonotype comes from a middle-aged woman with acute COVID-19. Input material: PBMCs or T cells enriched from blood (not recorded which). In DNA, the CDR3 is TGTGCCAGCAGTTACACATATCCACAGGGCAGTGGCTACACCTTC. This gives the protein CASSYTYPQGSGYTF.